These 10 T cell receptor beta chains share one sample of origin, sequenced in a study of T cell clones after liver transplantation. Assay: immunoSEQ multiplex PCR; the TCRdb copy retains only in-frame clones and omits some. The repertoire holds approximately 65,000 clones, with 85% to 95% as singletons. The sequencing used CD4+ T cells from blood, collected less than 26 months after liver transplant. These receptors all come from a human patient who received a liver transplant. These T cells may partly come from the graft donor.

The rearrangement links TRBV6-5 to TRBJ2-7; D gene ambiguous. CDR1 is MNHEY, CDR2 SVGAGI, per germline. This CDR3 has 15 residues. The V gene lost 6 bases and the J gene lost 7 bases, with 22 bases spanning the gap. The CDR3 DNA is TGTGCCAGCAGACCACCCCTATTCACGGGTTCTGAGCAGTACTTC. This codes for CASRPPLFTGSEQYF.

The CDR3 nucleotides read TGTGCCAGCAGCTTATTGACATCCCTGGACAATCAGCCCCAGCATTTT. Translating gives CASSLLTSLDNQPQHF. The chain couples TRBV5-4 to TRBJ1-5; D not resolved. V was trimmed by 2 bases and J by 3 bases, leaving 15 bases between them. The CDR3 totals 16 residues. From germline, CDR1 is SGHNT and CDR2 YYREEE (reference sequence).

The J gene is TRBJ1-3, the V gene TRBV19; D not resolved. The CDR3 covers 13 residues. Germline CDR1 LNHDA, CDR2 SQIVND (reference sequence). V was pared by 1 base and J by 4 bases, with 5 bases between. The CDR3 DNA reads TGTGCCAGTAGTATAGCTGGGGGAAACACCATATATTTT. Encoded protein: CASSIAGGNTIYF.

CDR3 in amino acids: CATSRDKGGVAEAFF. CDR3 DNA sequence: TGTGCCACCAGCAGAGATAAAGGAGGGGTGGCTGAAGCTTTCTTT. The chain employs TRBV15 and TRBJ1-1; tentatively, D is TRBD1 (5 bases). In germline, CDR1 is LNHNV, CDR2 YYDKDF (reference sequence). The length of the CDR3 is 15 residues. Deletions cut 0 bases from V and 6 bases from J, with 14 bases between.

The chain links TRBV18 to TRBJ2-7; maybe TRBD1 (6 bases). V shed 1 base and J shed 7 bases, with 11 bases lying between them. This CDR3 is 13 amino acids long. Germline assignment: CDR1 KGHSH and CDR2 LQKENI. Here the CDR3 reads CASSPLDSGEQYF. CDR3 nucleotides: TGTGCCAGCTCACCACTGGACAGCGGAGAGCAGTACTTC.

J is TRBJ1-5 and V is TRBV6-5; a possible D gene is TRBD1 (6 bases). Trimming removed 6 bases from V and 7 bases from J, with 10 bases in between. The CDR3 is 12 amino acids. Germline V CDR1 and CDR2: MNHEY, SVGAGI. The CDR3 spells CASRQGSQPQHF. CDR3 nucleotide sequence: TGTGCCAGCAGACAGGGTAGCCAGCCCCAGCATTTT.

The rearrangement uses TRBV5-1 and TRBJ1-1, with D hard to call. With 1 base removed from V and 7 bases from J, the gap between germline ends came to 14 bases. This CDR3 has 14 amino acids. Germline V gives CDR1 SGHRS, CDR2 YFSETQ. CDR3 residues: CASSLNAGRGEAFF. CDR3 nucleotide sequence: TGCGCCAGCAGCTTGAATGCGGGCCGGGGTGAAGCTTTCTTT.

The chain employs TRBV20-1 and TRBJ2-7; no definite D call. The CDR3 spans 11 residues. Trimming left V 0 bases short and J 2 bases short, with 2 bases between. Germline values: CDR1 DFQATT, CDR2 SNEGSKA (reference sequence). CDR3 sequence: CSARDAYEQYF. Here the CDR3 DNA reads TGCAGTGCTAGAGACGCCTACGAGCAGTACTTC.

CDR3 residues: CASSQDLSGRAYEQYF. DNA for the CDR3: TGTGCCAGCAGCCAAGACCTCTCCGGGAGGGCCTACGAGCAGTACTTC. V gene TRBV4-2 combines with J gene TRBJ2-7; 8 positions agree with TRBD2. From germline, CDR1 is LGHNA and CDR2 YNFKEQ. After removal of 0 bases from V and 2 bases from J, the junction contained 6 bases not matched to a gene. The CDR3 has 16 amino acids.

The rearrangement joins TRBV29-1 to TRBJ1-1; no clear D gene. This CDR3 contains 11 residues. CDR1 and CDR2 from the germline V gene are SQVTM and ANQGSEA. The V and J ends lost 2 bases and 7 bases respectively, with 8 bases between them. The CDR3 protein is CSVEPRSEAFF. The DNA of the CDR3 is TGCAGCGTTGAACCCCGCAGTGAAGCTTTCTTT. The variable domain in full, with the rest retrieved from reference TRBV29-1 and TRBJ1-1, is SAVISQKPSRDICQRGTSLTIQCQVDSQVTMMFWYRQQPGQSLTLIATANQGSEATYESGFVIDKFPISRPNLTFSTLTVSNMSPEDSSIYLCSVEPRSEAFFGQGTRLTVV.